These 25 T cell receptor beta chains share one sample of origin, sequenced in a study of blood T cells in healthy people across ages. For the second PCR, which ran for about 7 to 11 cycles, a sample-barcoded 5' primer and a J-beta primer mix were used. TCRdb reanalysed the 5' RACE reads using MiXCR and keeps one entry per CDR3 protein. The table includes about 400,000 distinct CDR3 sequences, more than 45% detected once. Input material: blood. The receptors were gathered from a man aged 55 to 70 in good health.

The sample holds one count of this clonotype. CDR3 sequence reads: CASGEGVDYGYTF. The CDR3 coding sequence is TGTGCCAGCGGGGAGGGTGTCGACTATGGCTACACCTTC. This chain links TRBV6-6 with TRBJ1-2; no definite D call. Germline V gene data show CDR1 as MNHNY and CDR2 as SVGAGI (reference sequence). CDR3 length: 13 amino acids. V lost 8 bases and J 3 bases, leaving 13 bases between the germline ends.

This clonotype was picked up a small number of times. The CDR3, as DNA: TGCGCCAGCAGCCAAGTCCAGCTAGCGGGAAACATTCAGTACTTC. Translating it yields CASSQVQLAGNIQYF. This rearrangement joins TRBV4-1 to TRBJ2-4; 8 bases line up with TRBD2. Germline V gene data show CDR1 as MGHRA and CDR2 as YSYEKL. The V and J ends lost 1 base and 6 bases, in that order; junction bases with no gene match: 5. This CDR3 region has 15 residues.

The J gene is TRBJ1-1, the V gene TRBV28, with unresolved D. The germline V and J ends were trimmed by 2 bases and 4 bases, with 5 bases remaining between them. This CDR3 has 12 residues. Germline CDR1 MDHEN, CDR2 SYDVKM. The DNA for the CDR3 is TGTGCCAGCAGTTTACCGCCCACTGAAGCTTTCTTT. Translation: CASSLPPTEAFF.

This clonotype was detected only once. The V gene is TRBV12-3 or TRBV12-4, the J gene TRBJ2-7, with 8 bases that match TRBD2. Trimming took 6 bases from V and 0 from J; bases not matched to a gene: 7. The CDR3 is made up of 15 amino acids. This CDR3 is CASSFSGDRSYEQYF. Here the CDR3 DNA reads TGTGCCAGCAGCTTTAGCGGGGACCGCTCCTACGAGCAGTACTTC.

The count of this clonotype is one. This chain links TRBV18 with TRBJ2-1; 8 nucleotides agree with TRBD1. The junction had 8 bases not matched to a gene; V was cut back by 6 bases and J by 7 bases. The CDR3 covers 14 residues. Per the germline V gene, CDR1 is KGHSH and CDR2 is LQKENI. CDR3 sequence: CASSLRQGLNEQFF. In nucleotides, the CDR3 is TGTGCCAGCTCCCTCAGACAGGGGCTAAATGAGCAGTTCTTC.

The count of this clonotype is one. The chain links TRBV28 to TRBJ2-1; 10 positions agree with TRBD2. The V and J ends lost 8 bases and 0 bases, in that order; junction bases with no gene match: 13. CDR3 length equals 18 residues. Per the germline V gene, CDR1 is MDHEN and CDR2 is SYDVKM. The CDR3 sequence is CASFTINTSGISYNEQFF. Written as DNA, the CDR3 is TGTGCCAGCTTTACCATCAATACTAGCGGGATCTCCTACAATGAGCAGTTCTTC.

The CDR3 region is CASSLAEGRKFF. CDR3 DNA: TGTGCCAGCAGCTTAGCGGAGGGCCGCAAGTTCTTC. The rearrangement links TRBV7-9 to TRBJ2-1; a possible D gene is TRBD2 (6 bases). Trimming shortened V by 0 bases and J by 14 bases, and 11 bases separated the two germline ends. CDR3 length equals 12 residues. Germline CDR1 is SEHNR and CDR2 is FQNEAQ (reference sequence).

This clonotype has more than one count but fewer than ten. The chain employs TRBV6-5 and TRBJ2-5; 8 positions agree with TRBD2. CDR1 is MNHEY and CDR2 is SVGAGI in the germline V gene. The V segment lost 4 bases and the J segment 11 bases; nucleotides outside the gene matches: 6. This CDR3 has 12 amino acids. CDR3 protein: CASSFTSGKQYF. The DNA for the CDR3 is TGTGCCAGCAGTTTTACTAGCGGCAAGCAGTACTTC.

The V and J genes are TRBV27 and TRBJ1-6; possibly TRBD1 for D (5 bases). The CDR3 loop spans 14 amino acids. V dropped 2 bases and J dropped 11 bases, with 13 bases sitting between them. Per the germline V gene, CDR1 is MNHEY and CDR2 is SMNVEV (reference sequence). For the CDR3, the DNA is TGTGCCAGCAGTTTAGGGGGGGTAAGAACACCCCTCCACTTT. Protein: CASSLGGVRTPLHF.

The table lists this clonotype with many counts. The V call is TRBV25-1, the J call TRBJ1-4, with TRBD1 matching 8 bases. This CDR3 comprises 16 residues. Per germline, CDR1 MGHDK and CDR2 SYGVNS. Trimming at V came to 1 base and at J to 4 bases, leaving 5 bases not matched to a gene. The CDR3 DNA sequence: TGTGCCAGCAGTGAATGGGGACAGGTCCTTAATGAAAAACTGTTTTTT. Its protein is CASSEWGQVLNEKLFF.

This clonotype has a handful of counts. The CDR3 DNA reads TGTGCCAGCAGCCAAACCATTCCGGCGGGGTCCAAAAACATTCAGTACTTC. Its protein product is CASSQTIPAGSKNIQYF. This chain uses TRBV3-1 with TRBJ2-4; TRBD2 might be the D (6 bases). Deletions cut 2 bases from V and 2 bases from J, with 16 bases between. This CDR3 region has 17 residues. Germline CDR1 and CDR2: LGHDT and YNNKEL (reference sequence).

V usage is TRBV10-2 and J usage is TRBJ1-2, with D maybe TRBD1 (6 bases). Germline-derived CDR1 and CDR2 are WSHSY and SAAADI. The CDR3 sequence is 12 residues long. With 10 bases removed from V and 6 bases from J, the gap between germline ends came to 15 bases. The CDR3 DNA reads TGCGCCACTCTAGGGACACCAAATGGCTACACCTTC. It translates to CATLGTPNGYTF.

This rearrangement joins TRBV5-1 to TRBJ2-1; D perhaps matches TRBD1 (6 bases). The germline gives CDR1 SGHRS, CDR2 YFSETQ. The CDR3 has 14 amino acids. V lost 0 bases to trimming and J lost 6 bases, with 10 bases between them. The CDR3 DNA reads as TGCGCCAGCAGCTTGGGGGGGCAAGGCAATGAGCAGTTCTTC. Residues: CASSLGGQGNEQFF.

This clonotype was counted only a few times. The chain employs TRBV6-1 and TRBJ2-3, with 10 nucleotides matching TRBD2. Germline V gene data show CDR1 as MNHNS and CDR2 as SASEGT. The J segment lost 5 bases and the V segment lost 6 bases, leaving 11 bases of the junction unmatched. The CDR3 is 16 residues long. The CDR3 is CASSPLKRGGRDTQYF. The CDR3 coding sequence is TGTGCCAGCAGCCCCCTGAAGCGGGGGGGCAGAGATACGCAGTATTTT.

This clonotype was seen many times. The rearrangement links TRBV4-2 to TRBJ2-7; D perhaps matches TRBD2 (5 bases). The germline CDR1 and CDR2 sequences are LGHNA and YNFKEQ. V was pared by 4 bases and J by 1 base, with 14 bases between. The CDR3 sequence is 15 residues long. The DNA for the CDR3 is TGTGCCAGCAGCCCCAGTTTCCTAGCATCCTACGAGCAGTACTTC. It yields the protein CASSPSFLASYEQYF.

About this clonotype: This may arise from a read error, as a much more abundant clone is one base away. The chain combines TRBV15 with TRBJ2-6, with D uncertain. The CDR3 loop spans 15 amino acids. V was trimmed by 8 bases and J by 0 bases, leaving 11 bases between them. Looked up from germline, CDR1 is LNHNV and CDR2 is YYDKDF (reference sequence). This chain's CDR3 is CATAELRSGANVLTF. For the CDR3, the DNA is TGTGCCACCGCAGAGCTCCGCTCTGGGGCCAACGTCCTGACTTTC.

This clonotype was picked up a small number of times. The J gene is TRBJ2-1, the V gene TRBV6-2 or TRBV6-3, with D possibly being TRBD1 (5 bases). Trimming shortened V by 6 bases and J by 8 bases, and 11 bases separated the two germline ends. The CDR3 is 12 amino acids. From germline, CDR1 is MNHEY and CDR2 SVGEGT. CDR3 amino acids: CASSSGSHEQFF. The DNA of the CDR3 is TGTGCCAGCAGCTCAGGGTCCCATGAGCAGTTCTTC.

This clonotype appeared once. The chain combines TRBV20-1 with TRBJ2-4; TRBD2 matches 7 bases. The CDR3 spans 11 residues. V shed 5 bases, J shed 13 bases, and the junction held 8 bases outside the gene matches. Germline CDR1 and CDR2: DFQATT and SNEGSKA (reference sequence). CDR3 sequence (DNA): TGCAGTGCTCGAGGGAGGGAATGGCAGTACTTC. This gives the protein CSARGREWQYF.

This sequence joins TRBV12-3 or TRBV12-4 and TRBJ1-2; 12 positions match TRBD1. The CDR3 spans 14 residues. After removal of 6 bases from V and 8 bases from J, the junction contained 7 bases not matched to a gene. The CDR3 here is CASSMGQGANGYTF. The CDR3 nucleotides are TGTGCCAGCAGCATGGGACAGGGGGCCAACGGCTACACCTTC.

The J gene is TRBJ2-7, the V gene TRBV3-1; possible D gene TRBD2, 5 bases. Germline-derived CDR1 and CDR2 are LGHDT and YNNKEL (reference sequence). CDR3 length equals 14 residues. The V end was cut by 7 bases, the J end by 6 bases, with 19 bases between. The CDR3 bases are TGTGCCAGCACCCGGGGTGCGCTCCTATCCGAGCAGTACTTC. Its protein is CASTRGALLSEQYF.

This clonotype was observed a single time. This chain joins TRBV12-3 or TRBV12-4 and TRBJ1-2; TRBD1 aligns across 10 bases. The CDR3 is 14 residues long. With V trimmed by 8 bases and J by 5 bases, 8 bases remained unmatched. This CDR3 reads CASSGGTGAYGYTF. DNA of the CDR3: TGTGCCAGCTCGGGGGGGACAGGGGCGTATGGCTACACCTTC.

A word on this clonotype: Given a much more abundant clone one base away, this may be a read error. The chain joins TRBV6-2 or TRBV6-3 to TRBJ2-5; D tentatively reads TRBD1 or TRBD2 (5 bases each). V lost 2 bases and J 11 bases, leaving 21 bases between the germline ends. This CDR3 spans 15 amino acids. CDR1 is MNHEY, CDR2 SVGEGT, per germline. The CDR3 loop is CASSYGLGTYNEQYF. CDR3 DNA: TGTGCCAGCAGTTACGGGTTGGGGACCTACAATGAGCAGTACTTC.

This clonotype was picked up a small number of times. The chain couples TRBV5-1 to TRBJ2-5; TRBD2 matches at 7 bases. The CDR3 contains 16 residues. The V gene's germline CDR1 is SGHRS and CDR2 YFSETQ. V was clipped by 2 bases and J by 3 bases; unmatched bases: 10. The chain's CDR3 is CASSFGTTNPKETQYF. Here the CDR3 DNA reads TGCGCCAGCAGCTTCGGGACTACTAACCCTAAAGAGACCCAGTACTTC.

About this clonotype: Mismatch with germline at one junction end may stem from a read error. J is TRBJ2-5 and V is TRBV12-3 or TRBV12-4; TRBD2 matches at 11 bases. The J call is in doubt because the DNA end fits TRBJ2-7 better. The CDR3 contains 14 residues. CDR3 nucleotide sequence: TGTGTCAGCAGTCCTACTAGCGGGAGACACGAGCAGTACTTC. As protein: CVSSPTSGRHEQYF.

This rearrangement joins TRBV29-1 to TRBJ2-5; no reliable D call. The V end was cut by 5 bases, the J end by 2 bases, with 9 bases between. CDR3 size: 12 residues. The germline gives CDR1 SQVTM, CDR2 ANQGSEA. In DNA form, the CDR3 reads TGCAGCGTTTGGGCAATTCAAGAGACCCAGTACTTC. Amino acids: CSVWAIQETQYF.